These T cell receptor beta chains were read from a single sample in a study of OX40 agonist ivuxolimab in advanced cancers. TCRdb keeps only in-frame clones here, not all; method: immunoSEQ multiplex PCR. The data hold over 70,000 clones, with roughly 84% observed a single time. The source was CD4+ or CD8+ T cells sorted from blood, collected in a trial of the OX40 agonist ivuxolimab. The receptors were gathered from an adult with an advanced solid tumor such as melanoma, head and neck, liver or kidney cancer. CDR3s include the opening cysteine and the closing phenylalanine or tryptophan. The D gene is left open where the match is weak. A row's size may be missing; if present it is once, few, many or a size class.

TRBJ2-1,TRBV9,.,.,CASSVSQRVDSYNEQFF,TGTGCCAGCAGCGTAAGTCAGCGGGTTGACTCCTACAATGAGCAGTTCTTC
TRBJ2-7,TRBV28,.,.,CASSSGSLGYEQYF,TGTGCCAGCAGTTCGGGGTCTTTGGGCTACGAGCAGTACTTC
TRBJ2-7,TRBV27,few,.,CASRIRAGNYEQYF,TGTGCCAGCCGAATTAGGGCGGGGAACTACGAGCAGTACTTC
TRBJ1-2,TRBV15,.,TRBD1,CATSRAGTGLYGYTF,TGTGCCACCAGCAGGGCGGGGACAGGCCTCTATGGCTACACCTTC
TRBJ2-2,TRBV7-2,.,TRBD2,CASSLARGGATGELFF,TGTGCCAGCAGCTTAGCGCGGGGGGGTGCCACCGGGGAGCTGTTTTTT
TRBJ1-3,TRBV9,.,.,CASSVVSGVSGNTIYF,TGTGCCAGCAGCGTAGTTTCCGGAGTCTCTGGAAACACCATATATTTT
TRBJ2-3,TRBV5-1,.,.,CASSPSRTDTRYF,TGCGCCAGCAGCCCCTCTAGAACAGATACGCGGTATTTT
TRBJ2-5,TRBV18,.,.,CASSPKETQYF,TGTGCCAGCTCGCCTAAAGAGACCCAGTACTTC
TRBJ1-6,TRBV7-2,once,.,CASSLLGNNSPLHF,TGTGCCAGCAGCTTATTAGGCAATAATTCACCCCTCCACTTT
TRBJ1-2,TRBV18,.,.,CASSPPSERPYGYTF,TGTGCCAGCTCACCACCGTCAGAACGTCCTTATGGCTACACCTTC
TRBJ1-1,TRBV6-4,once,TRBD1,CASRPDRVVTEAFF,TGTGCCAGCAGGCCCGACAGGGTGGTCACTGAAGCTTTCTTT
TRBJ2-7,TRBV5-4,.,.,CASSLHGSGTSEQYF,TGTGCCAGCAGCTTGCATGGGTCGGGAACTAGCGAGCAGTACTTC
TRBJ2-6,TRBV12-5,.,.,CASGLVLGRTGFGANVLTF,TGTGCTAGTGGTTTGGTACTCGGGCGAACAGGGTTCGGGGCCAACGTCCTGACTTTC
TRBJ1-4,TRBV7-9,.,TRBD1,CASSTQGATNEKLFF,TGTGCCAGCAGCACTCAGGGGGCAACTAATGAAAAACTGTTTTTT
TRBJ1-2,TRBV9,.,TRBD1,CASSDLTGDYGYTF,TGTGCCAGCAGTGACCTTACAGGGGACTATGGCTACACCTTC
TRBJ2-4,TRBV2,.,TRBD1,CASRRGTARAKNIQYF,TGTGCCAGCAGGAGGGGGACAGCTAGAGCCAAAAACATTCAGTACTTC
TRBJ2-5,TRBV7-9,once,.,CASSLATVGETQYF,TGTGCCAGCAGCTTAGCGACTGTCGGGGAGACCCAGTACTTC
TRBJ2-7,TRBV5-6,.,.,CASSLGRFLSEQYF,TGTGCCAGCAGCCTGGGGCGATTTCTTTCAGAGCAGTACTTC
TRBJ2-3,TRBV7-9,.,.,CASSGGTSSTDTQYF,TGTGCCAGCAGCGGGGGGACTTCTAGCACAGATACGCAGTATTTT
TRBJ2-1,TRBV7-8,.,TRBD2,CASSLRRTSGYNEQFF,TGTGCCAGCAGCTTAAGGCGGACTAGCGGCTACAATGAGCAGTTCTTC
TRBJ2-1,TRBV10-1,.,TRBD1,CASSGRRTGMFNEQFF,TGCGCCAGCAGTGGACGGCGGACAGGGATGTTCAATGAGCAGTTCTTC
TRBJ1-1,TRBV6-6,.,.,CASSYEGDEAFF,TGTGCCAGCAGTTACGAGGGGGATGAAGCTTTCTTT
TRBJ1-2,TRBV27,.,TRBD1,CASSLKGPGQNYGYTF,TGTGCCAGCAGTTTAAAGGGCCCGGGACAGAACTATGGCTACACCTTC
TRBJ2-7,TRBV7-6,.,.,CASSPKDSYEQYF,TGTGCCAGCAGCCCGAAGGACAGTTACGAGCAGTACTTC
TRBJ2-5,TRBV7-2,.,.,CASSLARQETQYF,TGTGCCAGCAGCTTAGCCCGCCAGGAGACCCAGTACTTC
TRBJ1-5,TRBV20-1,.,.,CSALGDQPQHF,TGCAGTGCTCTTGGCGATCAGCCCCAGCATTTT
TRBJ1-5,TRBV7-3,.,TRBD1,CAMAKGAHQPQHF,TGTGCCATGGCGAAGGGGGCGCATCAGCCCCAGCATTTT
TRBJ2-5,TRBV7-9,.,TRBD2,CASSSTSGGPRDF,TGTGCCAGCAGCTCCACTAGCGGGGGGCCCCGAGACTTC
TRBJ1-1,TRBV30,.,.,CAWSARGMEGAFF,TGTGCCTGGAGCGCACGGGGGATGGAGGGAGCTTTCTTT
TRBJ1-1,TRBV5-5,.,.,CASAEGNRNTEAFF,TGTGCCAGCGCGGAAGGAAACAGGAACACTGAAGCTTTCTTT
TRBJ1-1,TRBV6-4,once,.,CASFRMNTEAFF,TGTGCCAGCTTTAGGATGAACACTGAAGCTTTCTTT
TRBJ2-3,TRBV19,.,.,CASSPRAPTDTQYF,TGTGCCAGTAGCCCCAGAGCTCCCACAGATACGCAGTATTTT
TRBJ1-4,TRBV10-3,.,TRBD1,CAISDAGQGGEKLFF,TGTGCCATCAGTGACGCGGGACAGGGAGGAGAAAAACTGTTTTTT
TRBJ1-5,TRBV7-2,once,.,CASSLVKGGSQPQHF,TGTGCCAGCAGCTTAGTGAAGGGGGGCTCTCAGCCCCAGCATTTT
TRBJ1-1,TRBV5-8,.,.,CASQDAAEGNTEAFF,TGTGCCAGCCAAGACGCGGCGGAGGGTAACACTGAAGCTTTCTTT
TRBJ2-7,TRBV10-3,.,TRBD1,CAGGTVPYEQYF,TGTGCCGGTGGGACAGTTCCCTACGAGCAGTACTTC
TRBJ1-1,TRBV10-3,.,.,CAISESPAMNTEAFF,TGTGCCATCAGTGAGTCCCCGGCTATGAACACTGAAGCTTTCTTT
TRBJ1-1,TRBV7-9,.,.,CASSLFKGLMALTEAFF,TGTGCCAGCAGCTTATTTAAAGGACTCATGGCCCTCACTGAAGCTTTCTTT
TRBJ2-4,TRBV14,.,TRBD1,CASSLGNRGRGIQYF,TGTGCCAGCAGCCTCGGGAACAGGGGAAGAGGGATTCAGTACTTC
TRBJ2-7,TRBV7-2,.,.,CASSLLWGRDSYEQYF,TGTGCCAGCAGCTTACTCTGGGGCCGAGACTCCTACGAGCAGTACTTC
TRBJ1-4,TRBV30,.,TRBD1,CAWTAQGGDNEKLFF,TGTGCCTGGACTGCACAGGGGGGCGATAATGAAAAACTGTTTTTT
TRBJ2-3,TRBV6-6,.,.,CASTTSTDTQYF,TGTGCCAGCACCACTAGCACAGATACGCAGTATTTT
TRBJ1-5,TRBV19,.,.,CASSIGMAANQPQHF,TGTGCCAGTAGTATAGGGATGGCAGCAAATCAGCCCCAGCATTTT
TRBJ2-3,TRBV9,.,TRBD2,CASSATAGDTDTQYF,TGTGCCAGCAGCGCAACCGCGGGAGACACAGATACGCAGTATTTT
TRBJ2-2,TRBV9,few,TRBD1,CASSHQLRTGPTGELFF,TGTGCCAGCAGCCACCAGCTCAGGACAGGGCCCACCGGGGAGCTGTTTTTT
TRBJ2-5,TRBV19,.,.,CASSIRRGQETQYF,TGTGCCAGTAGTATAAGGAGGGGTCAAGAGACCCAGTACTTC
TRBJ2-2,TRBV19,.,.,CASSNLQLNTGELFF,TGTGCCAGTAGTAACCTACAGCTGAACACCGGGGAGCTGTTTTTT
TRBJ2-7,TRBV7-2,.,.,CASSSAYEQYF,TGTGCCAGCAGCTCAGCCTACGAGCAGTACTTC
TRBJ2-7,TRBV19,.,TRBD1,CAPGGQSRF,TGTGCCCCTGGGGGACAGTCTCGTTTC
TRBJ2-3,TRBV10-3,once,TRBD2,CAIRGTTTDTQYF,TGTGCCATCAGGGGGACTACCACAGATACGCAGTATTTT
TRBJ1-2,TRBV30,.,.,CAWRAYGYTF,TGTGCCTGGAGGGCCTATGGCTACACCTTC
TRBJ1-2,TRBV19,.,.,CASSATNYGYTF,TGTGCCAGTAGTGCCACTAACTATGGCTACACCTTC
TRBJ2-2,TRBV25-1,.,.,CASSAQDTGELFF,TGTGCCAGCAGTGCACAGGACACCGGGGAGCTGTTTTTT